This TCR beta chain was observed in a study of beta chain features in type 1 diabetes. Study-level background: Across all samples, around 98 million sorted cells were examined.

Germline V lookup: CDR1 LNHNV, CDR2 YYDKDF (reference sequence). The CDR3 has 18 residues. The V gene end was trimmed by 0 bases and the J gene end by 4 bases; junction bases not matched to a gene: 7. Reverse transcribing all isolated RNA meant expressed TCRB transcripts were sequenced. The method was immunoSEQ multiplex PCR; TCRdb's version includes in-frame clones alone and lacks a portion of them. Among 200,000 to 250,000 clones listed, around 68% were seen once. In regard to this clone: Its antigen is as yet unknown.

Study-level results: More deletions and fewer insertions at VDJ junctions were found in patients with type 1 diabetes.

This rearrangement joins TRBV15 to TRBJ2-1; 12 nucleotides match TRBD2. The source material was naive CD4+ T cells from blood. The clonotype originates from a man aged 25 to 40 in good health. The CDR3 is CATSRDPGLAGRYNEQFF. The CDR3 region has the DNA TGTGCCACCAGCAGAGATCCTGGACTAGCGGGGAGGTACAATGAGCAGTTCTTC.